This T cell receptor beta chain was recovered during a study of T cell repertoires in cytomegalovirus infection. The overall study: As its CMV epitopes, the study selected recently identified HLA-C-restricted and well-studied HLA-B-restricted targets. It was the public TCR beta signatures that indicated both CMV infection and matching HLA type.

The CDR3 covers 14 residues. CDR1 and CDR2 (germline): SGHTA, FQGNSA. V dropped 0 bases and J dropped 6 bases, with 10 bases sitting between them. This clonotype appeared many times. Its antigen is not identified. TCRdb redid the calling of the reads with MiXCR, one entry per CDR3 protein. This table has hundreds of thousands of distinct CDR3 sequences, more than 40% appearing once. Regarding the study as a whole: Predominance within the ex vivo response was attributable to HLA-C-restricted CMV-specific TCR beta clonotypes. Cumulative frequency of public TCR beta families picked out carriers of CMV plus the relevant HLA.

The sequence was obtained from a human donor in good health (CMV status not recorded). Some clones in this sample may be carry-over from other donors' samples. This chain joins TRBV7-2 and TRBJ2-3, with D perhaps being TRBD1 or TRBD2 (5 bases each). Specimen: cultured PBMCs, collected from culture after CMV antigen stimulation. The CDR3 loop is CASSLAHWGDTQYF. The CDR3 nucleotides read TGTGCCAGCAGCTTAGCCCACTGGGGGGATACGCAGTATTTT.